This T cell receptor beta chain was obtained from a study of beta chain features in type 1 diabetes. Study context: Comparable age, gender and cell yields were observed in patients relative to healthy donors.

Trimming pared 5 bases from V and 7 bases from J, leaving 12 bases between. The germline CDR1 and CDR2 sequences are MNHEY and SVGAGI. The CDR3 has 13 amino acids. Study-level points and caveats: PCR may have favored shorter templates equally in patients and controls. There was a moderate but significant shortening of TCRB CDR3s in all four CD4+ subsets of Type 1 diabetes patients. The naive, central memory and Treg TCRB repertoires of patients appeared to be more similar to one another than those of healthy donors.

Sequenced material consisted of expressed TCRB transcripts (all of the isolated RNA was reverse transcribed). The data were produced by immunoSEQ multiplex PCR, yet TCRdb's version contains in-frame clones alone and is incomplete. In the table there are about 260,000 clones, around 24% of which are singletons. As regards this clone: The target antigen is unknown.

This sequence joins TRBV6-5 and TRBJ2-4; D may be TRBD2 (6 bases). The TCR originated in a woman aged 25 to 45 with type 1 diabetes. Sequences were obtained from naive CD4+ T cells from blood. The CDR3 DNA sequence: TGTGCCAGCAGTCGGAGGGCCGGTAACATTCAGTACTTC. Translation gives CASSRRAGNIQYF.